This TCR beta chain was profiled in a study of control samples from healthy donors and cancer patients. CDR1 KGHSH and CDR2 LQKENI come from the germline V gene. The CDR3 covers 15 residues. V was clipped by 4 bases and J by 2 bases; unmatched bases: 7. Method: immunoSEQ multiplex PCR; TCRdb's copy keeps in-frame clones and lacks some. The table includes under 450,000 clones, 75% to 95% detected once. The gene calls are TRBV18 and TRBJ1-1; 7 bases are shared with TRBD1. Sample: PBMCs. The clonotype was recovered from a man in his forties with head and neck cancer. This CDR3 is CASSLGGQTNTEAFF. The CDR3 DNA reads as TGTGCCAGCTCACTGGGGGGACAGACTAACACTGAAGCTTTCTTT. The full variable domain, in which reference TRBV18 and TRBJ1-1 provide the parts outside the CDR3, is NAGVMQNPRHLVRRRGQEARLRCSPMKGHSHVYWYRQLPEEGLKFMVYLQKENIIDESGMPKERFSAEFPKEGPSILRIQQVVRGDSAAYFCASSLGGQTNTEAFFGQGTRLTVV.